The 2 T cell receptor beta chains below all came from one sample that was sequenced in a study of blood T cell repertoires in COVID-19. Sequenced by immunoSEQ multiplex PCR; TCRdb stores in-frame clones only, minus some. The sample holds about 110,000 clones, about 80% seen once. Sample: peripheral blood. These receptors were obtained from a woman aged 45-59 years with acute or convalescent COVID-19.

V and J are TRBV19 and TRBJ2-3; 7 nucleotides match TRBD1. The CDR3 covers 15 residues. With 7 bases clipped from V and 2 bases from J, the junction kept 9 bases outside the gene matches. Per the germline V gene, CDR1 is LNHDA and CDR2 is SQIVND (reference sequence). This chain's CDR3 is CASTWHRGPTDTQYF. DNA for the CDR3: TGTGCCAGTACCTGGCACAGGGGTCCCACAGATACGCAGTATTTT.

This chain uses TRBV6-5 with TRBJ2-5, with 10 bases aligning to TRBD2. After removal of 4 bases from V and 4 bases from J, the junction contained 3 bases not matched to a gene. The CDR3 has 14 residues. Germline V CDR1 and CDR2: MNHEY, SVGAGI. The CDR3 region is CASSSSGGGETQYF. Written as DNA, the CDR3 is TGTGCCAGCAGTTCTAGCGGGGGTGGAGAGACCCAGTACTTC.